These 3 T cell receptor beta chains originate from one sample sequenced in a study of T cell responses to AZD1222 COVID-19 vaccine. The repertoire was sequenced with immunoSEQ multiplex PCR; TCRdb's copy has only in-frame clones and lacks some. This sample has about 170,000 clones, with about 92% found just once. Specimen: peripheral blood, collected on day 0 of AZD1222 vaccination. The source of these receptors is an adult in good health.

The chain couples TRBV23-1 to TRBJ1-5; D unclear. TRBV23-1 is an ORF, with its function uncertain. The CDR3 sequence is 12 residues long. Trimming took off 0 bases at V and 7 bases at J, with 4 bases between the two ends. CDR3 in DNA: TGCGCCAGCAGTCAATCGGCCCAGCCCCAGCATTTT. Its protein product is CASSQSAQPQHF.

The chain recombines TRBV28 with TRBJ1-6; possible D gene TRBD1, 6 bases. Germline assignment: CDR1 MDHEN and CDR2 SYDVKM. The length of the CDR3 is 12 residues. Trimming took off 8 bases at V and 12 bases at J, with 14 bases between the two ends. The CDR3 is CASADSPEPLHF. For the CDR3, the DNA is TGTGCCAGCGCGGACAGCCCGGAACCCCTCCACTTT.

The CDR3: CASSQVLDEKLFF. The CDR3 DNA is TGCGCCAGCAGCCAAGTATTAGATGAAAAACTGTTTTTT. The chain uses TRBV4-1 and TRBJ1-4; D uncertain. Trimming took off 1 base at V and 6 bases at J, with 6 bases between the two ends. This CDR3 is built from 13 residues. Germline loops: CDR1 MGHRA, CDR2 YSYEKL.